Given below is one TCR beta chain in context. The target antigen is unknown. These data belong to a study of T cell responses to AZD1222 COVID-19 vaccine. Findings of the study overall: Sampling captured repertoires only after the peak T cell response. Nearly half of the spike-specific TCRs reportedly recognize variant regions that carry no mutations.

Profiling relied on immunoSEQ multiplex PCR, and the TCRdb table lists in-frame clones only, not all of them. This table has approximately 150,000 clones, 89% appearing once. The CDR3 has 15 amino acids. Germline V gene data show CDR1 as SGHRS and CDR2 as YFSETQ. V lost 4 bases and J lost 8, with 18 bases in between. The origin of this receptor is an adult in good health. The V call is TRBV5-1, the J call TRBJ1-4; the D gene is possibly TRBD1 (6 bases). Sequencing used peripheral blood, obtained on day 0 of AZD1222 vaccination. This chain's CDR3 is CASSVMTGGAEKLFF. Here the CDR3 DNA reads TGCGCCAGCAGCGTTATGACAGGAGGTGCGGAAAAACTGTTTTTT.